Detailed here is one T cell receptor (beta chain). An end of the junction does not agree with germline; a read error may underlie this. This CDR3 region has 14 residues. CDR1 is DFQATT and CDR2 is SNEGSKA in the germline V gene (reference sequence). For TCR beta, libraries came from iRepertoire HTBI primers and Arm-PCR of CDR3 regions. TCRdb called the multiplex PCR reads again in MiXCR, with one record for every CDR3 protein. Here the sample spans over 500,000 distinct CDR3 sequences, roughly 15% being singletons. The data were taken from a study of regulatory T cells in long-lasting Graves disease. The sample's time point: newly diagnosed GD, antithyroid drugs for less than 3 months. Preparation of the TCR library used RNA extracted from PBMCs. The sample was also linked to a second study, of T cells in Graves' hyperthyroidism and ophthalmopathy. Per that paper: The study enrolled patients aged 18 to 65 with newly diagnosed hyperthyroidism of under 2 months' duration. Exclusions: uncontrolled infection, other autoimmune disease, pregnancy, lactation. Blood also held most thyroid clonotypes expanded beyond 0.001.

This receptor was obtained from a woman aged 25 to 39 with Graves disease. The sequenced sample was peripheral blood mononuclear cells (PBMCs), obtained at new diagnosis, from a patient treated with antithyroid drugs. The V gene is TRBV20-1, the J gene TRBJ2-7; a possible D gene is TRBD1 (5 bases). This chain's CDR3 is CSAADSRPFYEQWF. CDR3 nucleotides: TGCAGTGCCGCAGACAGCCGCCCCTTCTACGAGCAGTGGTTC.